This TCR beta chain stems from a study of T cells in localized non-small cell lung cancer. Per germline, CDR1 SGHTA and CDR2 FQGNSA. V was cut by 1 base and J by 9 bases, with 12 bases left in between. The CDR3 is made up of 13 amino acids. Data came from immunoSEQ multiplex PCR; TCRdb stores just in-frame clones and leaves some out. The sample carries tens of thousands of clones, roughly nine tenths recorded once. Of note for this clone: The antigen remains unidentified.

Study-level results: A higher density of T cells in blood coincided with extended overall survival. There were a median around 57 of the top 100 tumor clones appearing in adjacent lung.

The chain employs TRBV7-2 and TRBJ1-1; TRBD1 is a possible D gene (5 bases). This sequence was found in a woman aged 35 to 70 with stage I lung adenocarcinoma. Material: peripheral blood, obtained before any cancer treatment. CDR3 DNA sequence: TGTGCCAGCAGCTTAGAGCGGGACGGGAAAGCTTTCTTT. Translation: CASSLERDGKAFF.